This T cell receptor (beta chain) comes out of a study of blood T cell repertoires in COVID-19. About the research overall: COVID-19 samples from acute and convalescent phases originated in the United States, Italy and Spain.

The protocol was immunoSEQ multiplex PCR, while the TCRdb copy is restricted to in-frame clones and leaves out a portion. The table records roughly 120,000 clones, about 88% of them present only once. Sequences were obtained from peripheral blood. This TCR was recovered from a middle-aged man with active COVID-19.

The CDR3 loop is CSASWDSTNTGELFF. In DNA, the CDR3 is TGCAGTGCTAGTTGGGACAGCACGAACACCGGGGAGCTGTTTTTT. The J gene is TRBJ2-2, the V gene TRBV20-1; 7 nucleotides match TRBD1. Germline loops: CDR1 DFQATT, CDR2 SNEGSKA (reference sequence). V shed 3 bases and J 0 bases; nucleotides not matched to a gene: 4. The CDR3 runs to 15 residues.